These 26 T cell receptor beta chains share one sample of origin, sequenced in a study of breast tumors, draining lymph nodes, adjacent tissues. Breast cancer patients provided tissue from their axillary draining lymph nodes. TCRdb independently ran MiXCR on the multiplex PCR reads; one entry per CDR3 protein. The sample includes around 250,000 distinct CDR3 sequences, 34% seen only once; the top ten take approximately 3.5%. The sample was axillary lymph node tissue. These receptors were taken from a female donor with breast cancer. Some clones in this sample may be carry-over from other donors' samples.

This clonotype was seen at least ten times. The V call is TRBV19, the J call TRBJ2-3; D gene unclear. This CDR3 region has 12 residues. Trimming pared 7 bases from V and 2 bases from J, leaving 7 bases between. Germline CDR1 reads LNHDA; CDR2 reads SQIVND (reference sequence). The CDR3 here is CASTSNTDTQYF. Written as DNA, the CDR3 is TGTGCCAGTACGTCCAACACAGATACGCAGTATTTT.

The chain links TRBV28 to TRBJ2-7; 7 bases align to TRBD2. The V and J ends lost 3 bases and 5 bases, in that order; junction bases with no gene match: 13. The CDR3 sequence is 16 residues long. Germline V lookup: CDR1 MDHEN, CDR2 SYDVKM. The CDR3 protein is CASSLPPSGGRNEQYF. CDR3 in DNA: TGTGCCAGCAGTTTGCCCCCGAGTGGCGGGAGAAACGAGCAGTACTTC.

The chain links TRBV19 to TRBJ2-5; the match to TRBD2 covers 7 bases. Looked up from germline, CDR1 is LNHDA and CDR2 is SQIVND (reference sequence). V lost 4 bases and J lost 3; bases outside the gene matches: 14. The length of the CDR3 is 17 residues. CDR3 loop: CASSTATTGGIEETQYF. CDR3 nucleotide sequence: TGTGCCAGTAGTACGGCGACCACCGGGGGGATTGAAGAGACCCAGTACTTC.

This clonotype has ten or more counts. V gene TRBV18 combines with J gene TRBJ1-6, with 7 bases matching TRBD1. Trimming at V came to 2 bases and at J to 5 bases, leaving 6 bases not matched to a gene. This CDR3 comprises 16 residues. Germline CDR1 and CDR2: KGHSH and LQKENI. The CDR3 region has the DNA TGTGCCAGCTCACCAAGGAGGGACAGACATAATTCACCCCTCCACTTT. Its translation is CASSPRRDRHNSPLHF.

The table lists this clonotype with many counts. V usage is TRBV5-1 and J usage is TRBJ2-1; D could derive from TRBD1 or TRBD2 (5 bases each). The V gene lost 2 bases and the J gene lost 8 bases, with 11 bases spanning the gap. Germline CDR1 SGHRS, CDR2 YFSETQ. The CDR3 is 13 amino acids. The CDR3 spells CASSFLGTDEQFF. DNA for the CDR3: TGCGCCAGCAGCTTCTTGGGGACGGATGAGCAGTTCTTC.

Concerning this clonotype itself: This may stem from a read error, because a much larger clone lies one nucleotide away. The genes are TRBV25-1 and TRBJ2-1; D call uncertain. The CDR3 extends over 11 amino acids. Per germline, CDR1 MGHDK and CDR2 SYGVNS. Trimming removed 4 bases from V and 10 bases from J, with 8 bases in between. CDR3 DNA: TGTGCCAGCAGTGCAGCACACGAGCAGTTCTTC. Amino acid sequence: CASSAAHEQFF.

This clonotype was seen repeatedly, ten times or more. The V gene is TRBV7-8, the J gene TRBJ2-1; D tentatively reads TRBD1 or TRBD2 (5 bases each). V was shortened by 2 bases and J by 9 bases, with 17 bases between the two germline ends. The CDR3 totals 15 residues. The V gene's germline CDR1 is SGHVS and CDR2 FQNEAQ. The CDR3 nucleotides are TGTGCCAGCAGCTTAACCGGGACCCCCCAGGGTGAGCAGTTCTTC. It yields the protein CASSLTGTPQGEQFF.

This chain links TRBV9 with TRBJ1-6; 7 bases are a match to TRBD1. V lost 4 bases, J lost 7 bases, and 5 bases stayed unmatched. Germline values: CDR1 SGDLS, CDR2 YYNGEE. The CDR3 has 14 residues. CDR3 bases: TGTGCCAGCAGCCTCCAGACAGGGAATTCACCCCTCCACTTT. Amino acid sequence: CASSLQTGNSPLHF.

This clonotype was seen many times. The rearrangement links TRBV29-1 to TRBJ2-1, with TRBD2 matching over 7 bases. Trimming removed 4 bases from V and 4 bases from J; junction bases left unmatched: 10. The CDR3 is 15 amino acids. In germline, CDR1 is SQVTM, CDR2 ANQGSEA. As DNA, the CDR3 is TGCAGCGTTGTCTGGCGGGAGAGACCTTACAATGAGCAGTTCTTC. Encoded protein: CSVVWRERPYNEQFF.

This clonotype was seen at least ten times. This clone may be a read error of a much larger clone one base away. This rearrangement joins TRBV20-1 to TRBJ2-7; 8 bases line up with TRBD1. The CDR3 extends over 14 amino acids. Germline V gene lookup returns CDR1 DFQATT and CDR2 SNEGSKA (reference sequence). Unmatched junction bases numbered 13, after V lost 6 bases and J lost 6 bases. This CDR3 is CSARQDRVTSEQYF. Written as DNA, the CDR3 is TGCAGTGCCAGGCAGGACAGGGTTACCTCCGAGCAGTACTTC.

The chain links TRBV12-3 or TRBV12-4 to TRBJ2-7; 10 nucleotides align to TRBD1. After removal of 6 bases from V and 0 bases from J, the junction contained 5 bases not matched to a gene. This CDR3 is 15 amino acids long. The CDR3 region is CASSSDRGLSYEQYF. CDR3 sequence (DNA): TGTGCCAGCAGCAGCGACAGGGGGCTCTCCTACGAGCAGTACTTC.

About this clonotype: Germline is not matched at one junction end, which may reflect a read error. The chain employs TRBV18 and TRBJ2-2, with 9 bases aligning to TRBD2. The germline gives CDR1 KGHSH, CDR2 LQKENI. The CDR3 covers 16 residues. The CDR3 DNA reads as TGTGCCGGCTCACCCCTGATAGCGGGAGAGACCGGGGAGCTGTTTTTT. Amino acid sequence: CAGSPLIAGETGELFF.

About this clonotype itself: A read error may explain this, as a much larger clone is one base away. The chain recombines TRBV5-8 with TRBJ1-3, with D unclear. CDR3 length: 12 residues. Germline V lookup: CDR1 SGHTS, CDR2 YDEGEE. This chain's CDR3 is CAGTLTGNTIYF. CDR3 nucleotide sequence: TGTGCCGGCACCTTGACTGGGAACACCATATATTTT.

This clonotype was detected ten times or more. This chain joins TRBV2 and TRBJ1-5, with 10 positions matching TRBD1. CDR1 and CDR2 from the germline V gene are SNHLY and FYNNEI. V was pared by 10 bases and J by 5 bases, with 8 bases of the junction left unmatched. This CDR3 is 14 amino acids long. DNA of the CDR3: TGTGCCACCGCGGGACAGGGGATGGATCAGCCCCAGCATTTT. Its protein product is CATAGQGMDQPQHF.

This clonotype was found once. Since no conserved phenylalanine or tryptophan closes the CDR3, a read error is the likely cause. The DNA is omitted, as the CDR3 cannot be located on it reliably, and the CDR3 follows TCRdb's listing. The chain is built from TRBV5-1 and TRBJ1-3. Germline V gives CDR1 SGHRS, CDR2 YFSETQ. The CDR3 length is 8 residues, termini included. This CDR3 is CASSLAGP.

This rearrangement joins TRBV28 to TRBJ1-2; the match to TRBD1 covers 9 bases. The CDR3 totals 13 residues. From germline, CDR1 is MDHEN and CDR2 SYDVKM. J gave up 4 bases and V 6 bases, and 3 bases lay outside the gene matches. CDR3: CASRTGGSYGYTF. CDR3 bases: TGTGCCAGCAGGACAGGGGGAAGCTATGGCTACACCTTC.

V usage is TRBV5-1 and J usage is TRBJ1-5; 7 positions agree with TRBD1. Germline trimming cut 2 bases from V and 4 bases from J; bases unmatched to any gene: 12. This CDR3 region has 17 residues. The germline V gene encodes CDR1 SGHRS and CDR2 YFSETQ. CDR3 DNA sequence: TGCGCCAGCAGCTTAACCCCACAGGGGAATATTAATCAGCCCCAGCATTTT. Translation: CASSLTPQGNINQPQHF.

The chain joins TRBV2 to TRBJ1-4; D remains unclear. Between the trimmed V and J ends, which lost 7 bases and 7 bases, there was a span of 16 bases. There are 14 residues in the CDR3. Germline CDR1 SNHLY, CDR2 FYNNEI. For the CDR3, the DNA is TGTGCCAGCATGGGCAGCAAAGGAGGTGAAAAACTGTTTTTT. This gives the protein CASMGSKGGEKLFF.

The gene calls are TRBV12-5 and TRBJ2-2; TRBD2 matches at 7 bases. V lost 2 bases to trimming and J lost 4 bases; unmatched junction nucleotides: 7. This CDR3 is 16 amino acids long. Germline CDR1 and CDR2: LGHNT and FRNRAP. This CDR3 is CASGLRDSSGTGELFF. The CDR3 DNA reads as TGTGCTAGTGGTTTGCGGGATTCTAGCGGCACCGGGGAGCTGTTTTTT.

As regards this clonotype: The junction differs from germline at one of its ends, possibly a read error. The chain carries TRBV5-1 and TRBJ2-5, with D unresolved. The CDR3 runs to 14 residues. The V gene's germline CDR1 is SGHRS and CDR2 YFSETQ. This CDR3 reads CASSLLTHQDTQYF. The CDR3 coding sequence is TGCGCCAGCAGCTTGCTAACACATCAAGACACCCAGTACTTC.

The table lists this clonotype with many counts. The genes are TRBV11-2 and TRBJ2-7; TRBD1 is a possible D gene (6 bases). The germline V gene has CDR1 SGHAT and CDR2 FQNNGV. The ends were cut back, 3 bases at V and 2 bases at J, with 14 bases in the middle. The CDR3 runs to 15 residues. The CDR3 DNA reads as TGTGCCAGCAGCTTTCAGGGGTTCCCAACCTACGAGCAGTACTTC. Translating gives CASSFQGFPTYEQYF. The full variable domain, completed using reference TRBV11-2 and TRBJ2-7, is EAGVAQSPRYKIIEKRQSVAFWCNPISGHATLYWYQQILGQGPKLLIQFQNNGVVDDSQLPKDRFSAERLKGVDSTLKIQPAKLEDSAVYLCASSFQGFPTYEQYFGPGTRLTVT.

Only a few counts were recorded for this clonotype. The V and J genes are TRBV18 and TRBJ2-2, with TRBD1 matching 10 bases. The germline gives CDR1 KGHSH, CDR2 LQKENI. The ends lost 3 bases at V and 4 bases at J; junction bases unmatched: 5. The CDR3 is 16 residues long. Here the CDR3 DNA reads TGTGCCAGCTCACCGCGGGGACAGGGGAGCACCGGGGAGCTGTTTTTT. Translated: CASSPRGQGSTGELFF.

Note on this clonotype: This clone may be a read error of a much larger clone one base away. The chain links TRBV12-3 or TRBV12-4 to TRBJ1-3; 7 bases fit TRBD1. This CDR3 has 15 amino acids. The V and J ends lost 6 bases and 3 bases, in that order; junction bases with no gene match: 8. The chain's CDR3 is CASRRQGVYGNTIYF. In nucleotides, the CDR3 is TGTGCCAGCAGACGTCAGGGGGTGTATGGAAACACCATATATTTT.

The chain couples TRBV7-9 to TRBJ2-3; the D is unclear. The CDR3 spans 14 residues. The germline V and J ends were trimmed by 5 bases and 11 bases, with 20 bases remaining between them. Germline loops: CDR1 SEHNR, CDR2 FQNEAQ (reference sequence). CDR3 loop: CASSPTWAAGGQYF. In DNA form, the CDR3 reads TGTGCCAGCAGCCCTACGTGGGCCGCTGGCGGGCAGTATTTT.

This clonotype was recorded many times. This chain joins TRBV10-2 and TRBJ2-1, with TRBD1 matching over 10 bases. Germline loops: CDR1 WSHSY, CDR2 SAAADI. This CDR3 has 15 residues. V shed 5 bases, J shed 6 bases, and the junction held 7 bases outside the gene matches. CDR3 DNA sequence: TGCGCCAGCAGTCCGTCCCGGGACAGGGGCAATGAGCAGTTCTTC. This encodes CASSPSRDRGNEQFF.

This chain uses TRBV5-1 with TRBJ1-1, with D possibly matching TRBD1 (5 bases). The germline V and J ends were trimmed by 4 bases and 0 bases, with 10 bases remaining between them. The CDR3 sequence is 14 residues long. Germline V lookup: CDR1 SGHRS, CDR2 YFSETQ. CDR3 sequence: CASSPGTVNTEAFF. The CDR3 DNA is TGCGCCAGCAGCCCTGGGACGGTGAACACTGAAGCTTTCTTT.